The present T cell receptor (beta chain) was sequenced within a study of blood T cell repertoires in COVID-19. Overall study: Italy, Spain and the United States were the sources of the convalescent and acute COVID-19 samples. T cells, B-cell-depleted T cells, or PBMCs supplied cDNA or gDNA.

V was clipped by 0 bases and J by 5 bases; unmatched bases: 12. The CDR3 consists of 17 residues. The germline V gene encodes CDR1 MNHEY and CDR2 SVGEGT. Per the original methods: Scientists estimated how many nucleated cells there were by amplifying reference gene primers. Measured with immunoSEQ multiplex PCR; TCRdb has only the in-frame clones, and not every one. V, J and clone size derive from that table, while D and trimming were established from the DNA sequence. The table has about 120,000 clones, roughly nine tenths seen once. This chain joins TRBV6-2 or TRBV6-3 and TRBJ2-7, with TRBD2 identical over 8 bases. The sequenced material came from peripheral blood. This clonotype was obtained from a human donor in a cohort sampled during active COVID-19. The CDR3 loop reads CASSYSYRAGVNDEQYF. The CDR3 nucleotides are TGTGCCAGCAGTTACTCTTATCGAGCGGGAGTTAACGACGAGCAGTACTTC.